The 20 T cell receptor beta chains presented below share a single source sample, sequenced in a study of CD8+CD57+ T cells in acquired aplastic anemia. Genomic DNA acted as the template from which TCR beta VDJ combination and CDR3 sequence profiling were carried out. TCRdb called the reads again in MiXCR, with one record for every CDR3 protein. The sample has approximately 170,000 distinct CDR3 sequences, around 47% seen once. Flow cytometry had shown expanded CD8+CD57+ cells in the patients chosen for sequencing. Sequenced material: sorted CD4+, CD8+, or CD8+CD57+ T cells (not recorded which) from PBMCs. All receptors come from a human donor with aplastic anemia.

As concerns this clonotype: A much larger clonotype is one base distant, so this may be a read error. The V and J genes are TRBV12-3 or TRBV12-4 and TRBJ1-4; the D gene is possibly TRBD1 (6 bases). The CDR3 consists of 15 residues. The CDR3 spells CASSPIQGENEELFF. DNA for the CDR3: TGTGCCAGCAGTCCGATACAGGGAGAGAATGAAGAACTGTTTTTT.

This clonotype has at least ten counts. The genes are TRBV20-1 and TRBJ1-2, with D possibly being TRBD1 (6 bases). Trimming shortened V by 0 bases and J by 10 bases, and 18 bases separated the two germline ends. Germline V gene lookup returns CDR1 DFQATT and CDR2 SNEGSKA (reference sequence). The CDR3 extends over 14 amino acids. The CDR3 reads CSARDSPERGAYTF. In DNA, the CDR3 is TGCAGTGCTAGAGATTCACCCGAGCGGGGGGCCTACACCTTC.

The gene calls are TRBV20-1 and TRBJ2-2; unclear D gene. Germline V gene sequence: CDR1 DFQATT, CDR2 SNEGSKA (reference sequence). V was pared by 3 bases and J by 6 bases, with 5 bases between. The length of the CDR3 is 11 residues. In DNA form, the CDR3 reads TGCAGTGCTAGTCGTGCCGGGGAGCTGTTTTTT. The encoded protein is CSASRAGELFF.

The rearrangement joins TRBV7-9 to TRBJ1-5; D is undetermined. CDR3 length: 12 residues. Germline V gene data show CDR1 as SEHNR and CDR2 as FQNEAQ (reference sequence). Between the trimmed V and J ends, which lost 8 bases and 0 bases, there was a span of 5 bases. CDR3 loop: CASGNSNQPQHF. The CDR3 DNA sequence: TGTGCCAGCGGGAATAGCAATCAGCCCCAGCATTTT. Using reference TRBV7-9 and TRBJ1-5 for the parts outside the CDR3, the full variable domain is DTGVSQNPRHKITKRGQNVTFRCDPISEHNRLYWYRQTLGQGPEFLTYFQNEAQLEKSRLLSDRFSAERPKGSFSTLEIQRTEQGDSAMYLCASGNSNQPQHFGDGTRLSIL.

The chain recombines TRBV29-1 with TRBJ1-1; possible D gene TRBD1, 6 bases. The germline V gene has CDR1 SQVTM and CDR2 ANQGSEA. This CDR3 spans 14 amino acids. V dropped 5 bases and J dropped 2 bases, with 15 bases sitting between them. For the CDR3, the DNA is TGCAGCGTTACAACAGGGAATGGAAACACTGAAGCTTTCTTT. Its protein is CSVTTGNGNTEAFF. Looking up the rest from reference TRBV29-1 and TRBJ1-1 gives the full variable domain: SAVISQKPSRDICQRGTSLTIQCQVDSQVTMMFWYRQQPGQSLTLIATANQGSEATYESGFVIDKFPISRPNLTFSTLTVSNMSPEDSSIYLCSVTTGNGNTEAFFGQGTRLTVV.

CDR3 protein: CATSRDDEPIYF. In DNA form, the CDR3 reads TGTGCCACCAGCAGAGATGATGAGCCCATATATTTT. J is TRBJ1-3 and V is TRBV15; D is unresolved. The CDR3 length is 12 residues. Trimming cost V 0 bases and J 11 bases, with 8 bases left between them. Germline V gene lookup returns CDR1 LNHNV and CDR2 YYDKDF (reference sequence).

The CDR3 region is CATSRDTSVTSSPLHF. CDR3 DNA sequence: TGTGCCACCAGCAGAGATACGAGTGTCACTAGTTCACCCCTCCACTTT. This chain joins TRBV15 and TRBJ1-6; unclear D gene. Germline V CDR1 and CDR2: LNHNV, YYDKDF (reference sequence). This CDR3 is built from 16 residues. With 0 bases removed from V and 9 bases from J, the gap between germline ends came to 15 bases.

This clonotype was seen at least ten times. V and J are TRBV5-4 and TRBJ2-2; 7 bases are a match to TRBD2. CDR1 is SGHNT and CDR2 is YYREEE in the germline V gene (reference sequence). This CDR3 comprises 15 residues. V was clipped by 0 bases and J by 4 bases; unmatched bases: 3. CDR3 sequence: CASSLEGLGTGELFF. The DNA of the CDR3 is TGTGCCAGCAGCTTGGAAGGACTAGGCACCGGGGAGCTGTTTTTT.

A word on this clonotype: One junction end disagrees with the germline gene, perhaps due to a read error. This chain connects TRBV7-9 to TRBJ1-2; possible D gene TRBD1, 6 bases. Germline values: CDR1 SEHNR, CDR2 FQNEAQ (reference sequence). This CDR3 comprises 9 residues. The CDR3 protein is CASSPRTVF. The CDR3 DNA is TGTGCCAGCAGCCCAAGGACAGTCTTC.

V and J are TRBV19 and TRBJ2-3, with TRBD1 identical over 12 bases. Germline V lookup: CDR1 LNHDA, CDR2 SQIVND (reference sequence). The CDR3 is 16 residues long. The trim removed 4 bases at V and 5 bases at J, leaving 7 bases unmatched. Here the CDR3 DNA reads TGTGCCAGTAGTACGGGACAGGGGGCGCGGGGAGATACGCAGTATTTT. Translated, it gives CASSTGQGARGDTQYF.

V and J are TRBV4-1 and TRBJ2-1; a weak D match, TRBD1 (6 bases). This CDR3 is 14 amino acids long. Trimming removed 1 base at V and 5 bases at J, with 9 bases between. CDR1 and CDR2 from the germline V gene are MGHRA and YSYEKL. This CDR3 is CASSQGTANNEQFF. The DNA of the CDR3 is TGCGCCAGCAGCCAAGGGACAGCCAACAATGAGCAGTTCTTC.

This clonotype came up a few times. This could be a read error, since a much larger clone is one nucleotide away. The V gene is TRBV7-9, the J gene TRBJ2-7, with D possibly being TRBD1 (5 bases). Per germline, CDR1 SEHNR and CDR2 FQNEAQ (reference sequence). CDR3 length equals 14 residues. The chain's CDR3 is CASSFPGLGYGQYF. The CDR3 nucleotides read TGTGCCAGCAGCTTTCCAGGGTTGGGCTACGGGCAGTACTTC.

The chain joins TRBV6-4 to TRBJ1-5; D is unresolved. CDR1 is MRHNA and CDR2 is SNTAGT in the germline V gene. This CDR3 contains 13 residues. V was shortened by 5 bases and J by 7 bases, with 12 bases between the two germline ends. The CDR3 DNA reads as TGTGCCAGCAGTATGTACTTAGGGCAGCCCCAGCATTTT. It encodes CASSMYLGQPQHF.

V and J are TRBV24-1 and TRBJ2-5; D possibly corresponds to TRBD1 (6 bases). The germline V and J ends were trimmed by 4 bases and 5 bases, with 13 bases remaining between them. This CDR3 spans 14 amino acids. Per germline, CDR1 KGHDR and CDR2 SFDVKD. CDR3 residues: CATSDPQGVETQYF. DNA of the CDR3: TGTGCCACCAGTGACCCACAGGGTGTCGAGACCCAGTACTTC.

The V and J genes are TRBV6-1 and TRBJ1-4; D possibly corresponds to TRBD1 (5 bases). This CDR3 has 14 residues. In germline, CDR1 is MNHNS, CDR2 SASEGT. Trimming cost V 6 bases and J 8 bases, with 16 bases left between them. CDR3 nucleotide sequence: TGTGCCAGCAGGCTTCAGGGAGGAGGGGAAAAACTGTTTTTT. This codes for CASRLQGGGEKLFF.

Details on this clonotype: Likely a read error: the CDR3 ends without its conserved phenylalanine or tryptophan. The CDR3 coding sequence is TGTGCCATCAGTGAGACGGCGTATGGCTACACCTCC. Its translation is CAISETAYGYTS. This rearrangement joins TRBV10-3 to TRBJ1-2; D unresolved. CDR3 length: 12 residues. Per the germline V gene, CDR1 is ENHRY and CDR2 is SYGVKD. V lost 2 bases and J lost 5, with 6 bases in between.

This clonotype was seen repeatedly, ten times or more. This chain links TRBV5-1 with TRBJ2-7; 7 positions agree with TRBD1. Per the germline V gene, CDR1 is SGHRS and CDR2 is YFSETQ. There are 14 residues in the CDR3. The V gene end was trimmed by 4 bases and the J gene end by 4 bases; junction bases not matched to a gene: 8. CDR3 in amino acids: CASSARTGEYEQYF. DNA for the CDR3: TGCGCCAGCAGCGCTAGGACAGGAGAGTACGAGCAGTACTTC.

Details on this clonotype: Here the CDR3 omits its conserved ending phenylalanine or tryptophan, so a read error is the likely source. The CDR3 DNA sequence: TGTGCCAGCAGCTTCCCCGTCTCCTACAATGAGCAGTTCCTC. It specifies CASSFPVSYNEQFL. The chain is built from TRBV11-1 and TRBJ2-1; D remains ambiguous. The CDR3 sequence is 14 residues long. The V gene's germline CDR1 is SGHAT and CDR2 FQDESV (reference sequence). Trimming cost V 3 bases and J 0 bases, with 6 bases left between them.

V usage is TRBV29-1 and J usage is TRBJ2-1; D gene ambiguous. Trimming shortened V by 7 bases and J by 5 bases, and 12 bases separated the two germline ends. This CDR3 region has 12 residues. From germline, CDR1 is SQVTM and CDR2 ANQGSEA. CDR3 nucleotide sequence: TGCAGCGGGAGCCGGGCGGACAATGAGCAGTTCTTC. Amino acids: CSGSRADNEQFF.

Turning to this clonotype: A much larger clone lies one base from this, so it may be a read error. The chain is built from TRBV5-4 and TRBJ1-3; a weak D match, TRBD1 (5 bases). The CDR3 spans 16 residues. V gave up 0 bases and J gave up 0 bases, with 10 bases separating them. Germline V gene data show CDR1 as SGHNT and CDR2 as YYREEE (reference sequence). CDR3: CASSLVGTSSGNTIYF. CDR3 nucleotide sequence: TGTGCCAGCAGCTTGGTAGGGACGAGCTCTGGAAACACCATATATTTT.